This is a list of T cell receptor beta chains from one sample in a study of human T cells and chemical hapten exposure. TCRdb re-analysed the RACE reads in MiXCR, keeping a single row per CDR3 protein. Among tens of thousands of distinct CDR3 sequences, around 5% were seen once, and the ten largest hold over 10%. What was sequenced was whole blood. The source of these receptors is a human donor in good health. Some clones in this sample may be carry-over from other donors' samples. Both conserved end residues are trimmed from each CDR3. Fields, in order: J gene, clone size, V gene, CDR3 protein. Rows may omit the clone size; those that give it use once, few, many or a size class.

>TRBJ1-3|many|TRBV3-1
ASSQGQGRNTIY
>TRBJ1-5|-|TRBV2
ASEAGDNQPQH
>TRBJ2-6|many|TRBV18
ASSLNSGRSGANVLT
>TRBJ1-5|few|TRBV4-1
ASSQEGYSNQPQH
>TRBJ2-5|many|TRBV4-2
ASSPTSGASDPQY
>TRBJ1-2|many|TRBV6-1
ASSEALASGYT
>TRBJ2-1|few|TRBV7-2
ASKRIPAGYGEQF
>TRBJ1-5|many|TRBV12-3/TRBV12-4
ASSIQGQQYSNQPQH
>TRBJ2-7|many|TRBV10-2
ASSVLPYEQY
>TRBJ2-2|many|TRBV6-1
ASSQFGWELF
>TRBJ2-1|many|TRBV29-1
SAITGGLTYNEQF
>TRBJ2-1|few|TRBV19
ASSIQGQTSYNEQF
>TRBJ2-7|many|TRBV28
ASTAGTDEQY
>TRBJ1-1|-|TRBV5-4
ASSSTTRFAEAF
>TRBJ2-6|large|TRBV6-6
ASSYPRTGAPARGGANVLT
>TRBJ1-1|-|TRBV12-3/TRBV12-4
ASSPYRGGYEAF
>TRBJ1-3|many|TRBV15
ATSGGTGGGNTIY
>TRBJ1-2|medium-sized|TRBV2
ASSEGLAGYT
>TRBJ1-5|few|TRBV7-8
ASSQDRAQPQH
>TRBJ2-4|many|TRBV5-1
ASSQIQGDPLAKNIQY
>TRBJ1-6|few|TRBV3-1
ASSLREENSPLH
>TRBJ1-1|many|TRBV27
ASSLSEAF
>TRBJ2-3|many|TRBV20-1
SAGGPGTDTQY
>TRBJ2-3|many|TRBV18
ASSPSLTDTQY
>TRBJ2-7|many|TRBV28
ASRKLAGSNEQY
>TRBJ1-6|-|TRBV6-1
ASSPQSNSPLH
>TRBJ1-3|-|TRBV10-3
AISKDLSGNTIY
>TRBJ1-5|-|TRBV28
ASSGPNRSQPQH
>TRBJ1-4|few|TRBV2
ASSPTATNEKLF
>TRBJ2-5|many|TRBV3-1
ASSLLAGVQKTQY
>TRBJ1-1|few|TRBV6-2/TRBV6-3
ASSPGQTMNTEAF
>TRBJ1-2|many|TRBV28
ASSSADREARGYT
>TRBJ1-2|-|TRBV5-1
ASRQGRNYGYT
>TRBJ2-5|few|TRBV28
ASSLYRERETQY
>TRBJ1-1|few|TRBV10-3
AISPGGLHTEAF
>TRBJ1-2|few|TRBV4-2
ASSQDTIGGEGYGYT
>TRBJ2-1|many|TRBV6-4
ASSDSSGSYNEQF
>TRBJ2-7|many|TRBV7-8
ASSYHPRMDSPDFGQY
>TRBJ2-1|many|TRBV11-2
ASSSQSGQGRNEQF
>TRBJ2-1|many|TRBV28
ASLMGRQGIYNEQF
>TRBJ2-5|many|TRBV25-1
ASSATTGGAGETQY
>TRBJ2-2|many|TRBV12-3/TRBV12-4
ASSFDPGELF
>TRBJ2-1|-|TRBV6-2/TRBV6-3
ASIGGGAYNEQF